This T cell receptor beta chain was recovered during a study of blood T cells in healthy people across ages. Study-wide background: Researchers report that template switching captured about one barcoded beta molecule per two T cells.

On this clonotype: The target antigen is unknown. This may be a read error, as it is one base from a much larger clone.

Study observations and caveats: A greater number of naive CD4+ cells and higher diversity distinguished long-lived donors from aged donors. Higher naive T cell percentage went strongly together with higher TCR beta diversity.

This CDR3 is built from 13 residues. V dropped 5 bases and J dropped 0 bases, with 8 bases sitting between them. Combining a sample-barcoded 5' primer with a J-beta primer mix, a second PCR ran for 7 to 11 cycles. Each cDNA molecule was tagged by a template-switch adaptor that had 12 random nucleotides. MiXCR was run by TCRdb on the 5' RACE reads, yielding one entry per CDR3 protein. The repertoire holds some 900,000 distinct CDR3 sequences, with roughly 50% as singletons. The chain combines TRBV12-3 or TRBV12-4 with TRBJ2-7, with D unresolved. Specimen: blood. The TCR was taken from a man aged 25 to 45 in good health. The DNA of the CDR3 is TGTGCCAGCAGTATGGAGAGCTCCTACGAGCAGTACTTC. It specifies CASSMESSYEQYF.